Below are 14 T cell receptor beta chains sequenced from a single sample in a study of T cell clones after liver transplantation (dated by TCRdb to the late 2010s). Libraries were made using the immunoSEQ multiplex PCR assay. The source is immuneACCESS, and TCRdb retained only in-frame sequences with V and J called. Part of the clones is not carried over; for the studies checked, unresolved V genes explain less than half of this, and the remainder is unexplained. The sample profile shows 1,000 to 1,500 clones; 38% of them were found once. The ten largest clonotypes hold 25% to 40% of the sample. These receptors have no known antigen. To define alloreactive TCRbeta sequences, the proliferating CFSE-low cells from the MLR were sequenced. Sequencing used CD4+ T cells from cultured PBMCs. These receptors came from a human patient who received a liver transplant. Following a transplant, some T lymphocytes may have been derived from the graft donor.

The chain uses TRBV30 and TRBJ1-2; D is uncertain. V lost 1 base to trimming and J lost 3 bases, with 9 bases between them. Germline CDR1 reads GTSNPN; CDR2 reads SVGIG (reference sequence). The CDR3 has 13 amino acids. The CDR3, as DNA: TGTGCCTGGAGTGAACGGGTGGACTATGGCTACACCTTC. This translates into CAWSERVDYGYTF. Combining the CDR3 with reference TRBV30 and TRBJ1-2 gives the whole variable domain SQTIHQWPATLVQPVGSPLSLECTVEGTSNPNLYWYRQAAGRGLQLLFYSVGIGQISSEVPQNLSASRPQDRQFILSSKKLLLSDSGFYLCAWSERVDYGYTFGSGTRLTVV.

The chain carries TRBV7-2 and TRBJ1-1, with unresolved D. Trimming removed 0 bases from V and 6 bases from J, with 8 bases in between. This CDR3 region has 13 residues. Germline CDR1 is SGHTA and CDR2 is FQGNSA. The CDR3 loop is CASSLAGSPEAFF. CDR3 nucleotide sequence: TGTGCCAGCAGCTTAGCGGGGAGCCCTGAAGCTTTCTTT.

The chain employs TRBV28 and TRBJ1-2; TRBD1 might be the D (5 bases). The CDR3 is made up of 15 amino acids. CDR1 is MDHEN, CDR2 SYDVKM, per germline. Trimming pared 6 bases from V and 8 bases from J, leaving 22 bases between. CDR3 protein: CASSLGGRRVQGYTF. The CDR3 coding sequence is TGTGCCAGCAGCCTGGGGGGGAGGAGAGTACAGGGCTACACCTTC.

The chain employs TRBV4-2 and TRBJ1-5, with D unclear. The CDR3 spans 14 residues. Trimming took off 1 base at V and 3 bases at J, with 7 bases between the two ends. CDR1 and CDR2 (germline): LGHNA, YNFKEQ. The CDR3 region is CASSQGTVNQPQHF. CDR3 in DNA: TGTGCCAGCAGCCAAGGAACGGTCAATCAGCCCCAGCATTTT.

This clone was seen more than once but under ten times. The rearrangement joins TRBV29-1 to TRBJ1-6; TRBD1 is a possible D gene (6 bases). Deletions cut 6 bases from V and 8 bases from J, with 14 bases between. CDR1 and CDR2 from the germline V gene are SQVTM and ANQGSEA. The CDR3 contains 13 residues. CDR3 bases: TGCAGCGTGACCCTAGGGGGGGATTCACCCCTCCACTTT. Its protein product is CSVTLGGDSPLHF.

This chain links TRBV18 with TRBJ1-1; D possibly corresponds to TRBD1 (6 bases). There are 14 residues in the CDR3. V gave up 5 bases and J gave up 5 bases, with 15 bases separating them. The germline gives CDR1 KGHSH, CDR2 LQKENI. The CDR3 sequence is CASSSRQERTEAFF. The DNA for the CDR3 is TGTGCCAGCTCATCCCGACAGGAAAGGACTGAAGCTTTCTTT.

The chain uses TRBV18 and TRBJ2-2; D possibly corresponds to TRBD1 (6 bases). The CDR3 loop spans 16 amino acids. Trimming took 3 bases from V and 4 from J, leaving 15 bases between them. Germline CDR1 is KGHSH and CDR2 is LQKENI. CDR3 sequence reads: CASSPRQDLGTGELFF. CDR3 in DNA: TGTGCCAGCTCACCGAGACAGGACCTTGGCACCGGGGAGCTGTTTTTT.

The chain joins TRBV11-2 to TRBJ1-5, with D perhaps TRBD1 (5 bases). The germline V gene has CDR1 SGHAT and CDR2 FQNNGV. The V end was cut by 1 base, the J end by 3 bases, with 10 bases between. The CDR3 loop spans 15 amino acids. The CDR3 nucleotides are TGTGCCAGCAGCTTAGGGGTACAGGTCAATCAGCCCCAGCATTTT. Amino acid sequence: CASSLGVQVNQPQHF.

This clone rates as large. The chain joins TRBV19 to TRBJ2-1, with 10 bases that match TRBD2. Germline V gene data show CDR1 as LNHDA and CDR2 as SQIVND (reference sequence). With V trimmed by 2 bases and J by 9 bases, 10 bases remained unmatched. The CDR3 has 16 residues. CDR3 region: CASSIRAERGGSEQFF. DNA for the CDR3: TGTGCCAGTAGTATAAGGGCGGAGCGGGGGGGGAGTGAGCAGTTCTTC.

By sample share, this clone is large. The rearrangement links TRBV28 to TRBJ2-7, with 9 positions matching TRBD1. The CDR3 totals 12 residues. Germline V lookup: CDR1 MDHEN, CDR2 SYDVKM. The V gene end was trimmed by 7 bases and the J gene end by 5 bases; junction bases not matched to a gene: 3. The CDR3 region has the DNA TGTGCCAGCAAGGGACAGGGAGACGAGCAGTACTTC. Amino acid sequence: CASKGQGDEQYF.

There are a few counts of this clone. V gene TRBV6-5 combines with J gene TRBJ2-2; TRBD2 might be the D (5 bases). Trimming took 8 bases from V and 0 from J, leaving 10 bases between them. From germline, CDR1 is MNHEY and CDR2 SVGAGI. CDR3 size: 14 residues. The CDR3, as DNA: TGTGCCAGCCGTCGGGGTTCGAACACCGGGGAGCTGTTTTTT. Its protein product is CASRRGSNTGELFF.

This clone ranks as medium-sized. This chain uses TRBV5-1 with TRBJ2-3; D unclear. This CDR3 is 14 amino acids long. CDR1 is SGHRS, CDR2 YFSETQ, per germline. Trimming stripped 1 base from V and 1 base from J, with 7 bases between. For the CDR3, the DNA is TGCGCCAGCAGCTTGAATGCAGGCACAGATACGCAGTATTTT. Translated: CASSLNAGTDTQYF. Looking up the rest from reference TRBV5-1 and TRBJ2-3 gives the full variable domain: KAGVTQTPRYLIKTRGQQVTLSCSPISGHRSVSWYQQTPGQGLQFLFEYFSETQRNKGNFPGRFSGRQFSNSRSEMNVSTLELGDSALYLCASSLNAGTDTQYFGPGTRLTVL.

By its share, this clone is large (0.1 to 1%). The chain is built from TRBV2 and TRBJ2-7; D unclear. The CDR3 spans 13 residues. V was shortened by 4 bases and J by 0 bases, with 7 bases between the two germline ends. CDR1 is SNHLY, CDR2 FYNNEI, per germline. The DNA of the CDR3 is TGTGCCAGCAGTGTTGGCCTCTCCTACGAGCAGTACTTC. Residues: CASSVGLSYEQYF.

The chain carries TRBV30 and TRBJ2-7; D might be TRBD1 (6 bases). The CDR3 loop spans 13 amino acids. The germline V gene encodes CDR1 GTSNPN and CDR2 SVGIG (reference sequence). V shed 2 bases and J shed 0 bases, with 8 bases lying between them. CDR3 bases: TGTGCCTGGAGTAGGACAGCCTCCTACGAGCAGTACTTC. Amino acids: CAWSRTASYEQYF.